Detailed here is one T cell receptor (beta chain). Germline CDR1 LGHNT, CDR2 FRNRAP. V dropped 5 bases and J dropped 4; count of bases not matched to a gene: 10. The CDR3 runs to 16 residues. The data belong to a study of technical replicates of blood from several donors. Produced via immunoSEQ multiplex PCR; TCRdb's table is partial and in-frame only. The table lists about 79,000 clones, approximately 91% of them singletons, with about 0.4% in the top ten. This sequence joins TRBV12-5 and TRBJ2-1; 8 nucleotides align to TRBD2. The sequencing sample was made of T cells isolated from PBMCs. The TCR comes from a human donor in good health. Some clones in this sample may be carry-over from other donors' samples. The CDR3 reads CASGPSGSAVYNEQFF. The CDR3 DNA is TGTGCTAGTGGTCCGAGCGGGAGTGCTGTTTACAATGAGCAGTTCTTC. Full variable domain (missing parts from reference TRBV12-5 and TRBJ2-1): DARVTQTPRHKVTEMGQEVTMRCQPILGHNTVFWYRQTMMQGLELLAYFRNRAPLDDSGMPKDRFSAEMPDATLATLKIQPSEPRDSAVYFCASGPSGSAVYNEQFFGPGTRLTVL.